This T cell receptor beta chain stems from a study of cytomegalovirus exposure and HLA in healthy donors. General observations from the study: Using the classifier, cytomegalovirus status was reportedly diagnosed with high specificity and sensitivity.

Germline CDR1 reads PRHDT; CDR2 reads FYEKMQ (reference sequence). V lost 5 bases to trimming and J lost 6 bases; unmatched junction nucleotides: 8. This CDR3 spans 15 amino acids. Despite likely unrecorded immune exposures, the donors were nominally healthy at the time of sampling. The PCR ran on 60 Vbeta and 13 Jbeta primers. Sequencing used immunoSEQ multiplex PCR; TCRdb keeps in-frame clones, though not all of them. The sample contains under 250,000 clones, around 83% of which appear only once. With regard to this clone: Antigen unknown.

Specimen: PBMCs. This TCR was sampled from a woman aged 50 to 65 in good health and CMV-seropositive. The chain uses TRBV13 and TRBJ1-2; TRBD1 matches 11 bases. The CDR3 region is CASSVRDRGMDGYTF. CDR3 bases: TGTGCCAGCAGCGTACGGGACAGGGGGATGGATGGCTACACCTTC. Supplemented by reference TRBV13 and TRBJ1-2, the full variable domain reads AAGVIQSPRHLIKEKRETATLKCYPIPRHDTVYWYQQGPGQDPQFLISFYEKMQSDKGSIPDRFSAQQFSDYHSELNMSSLELGDSALYFCASSVRDRGMDGYTFGSGTRLTVV.